The rows below give T cell receptor beta chains drawn from one sample of a study of graft-versus-host responses after intestinal transplantation. For these TCRs, the target antigens are not known. Repertoires were generated with immunoSEQ multiplex PCR, while TCRdb's copy carries only in-frame clones and drops some. The repertoire holds 85,000 to 90,000 clones, with about nine tenths as singletons. The source was unstimulated CD4+ T cells sorted from spleen or lymph node cells, collected before intestinal transplant. The source is a human donor who received an intestinal transplant. Both conserved end residues are part of each CDR3. A D gene is named only where the DNA matches it firmly. Clone sizes are given selectively: once, few, many, or a class where the clone is expanded.

. | TRBJ1-1 | TRBV30 | . | CAGIKRVANTEAFF | TGTGCCGGAATTAAAAGGGTTGCGAACACTGAAGCTTTCTTT
. | TRBJ2-7 | TRBV10-2 | . | CASSSQGTYEQYF | TGCGCCAGCAGTTCTCAGGGGACCTACGAGCAGTACTTC
. | TRBJ2-7 | TRBV11-2 | . | CASSYTRGYEQYF | TGTGCCAGCAGCTACACCCGGGGGTACGAGCAGTACTTC
TRBD1 | TRBJ2-6 | TRBV23-1 | . | CASSHQKALQGAAGADVLTF | TGCGCCAGCAGTCACCAAAAGGCCTTACAGGGGGCTGCGGGGGCCGACGTCCTGACTTTC
TRBD1 | TRBJ2-7 | TRBV7-8 | . | CASTGQGRMHEQYF | TGTGCCAGCACCGGACAGGGGAGGATGCACGAGCAGTACTTC
TRBD1 | TRBJ1-1 | TRBV30 | . | CAWSGPGQIWNTEAFF | TGTGCCTGGTCCGGACCGGGACAGATTTGGAACACTGAAGCTTTCTTT
. | TRBJ2-3 | TRBV5-1 | . | CASSLGDRLTDTQYF | TGCGCCAGCAGCTTGGGTGACAGGCTCACAGATACGCAGTATTTT
. | TRBJ2-7 | TRBV6-6 | . | CASNKREGVTYEQYF | TGTGCCAGCAACAAAAGAGAGGGGGTGACCTACGAGCAGTACTTC
TRBD2 | TRBJ2-7 | TRBV30 | . | CAWRGGLAGPGISYYEQYF | TGTGCCTGGAGGGGGGGACTAGCGGGTCCGGGCATCAGTTACTACGAGCAGTACTTC
. | TRBJ2-2 | TRBV5-4 | once | CASSIPGPTGELFF | TGTGCCAGCAGCATCCCGGGACCGACCGGGGAGCTGTTTTTT
TRBD2 | TRBJ2-3 | TRBV5-1 | . | CASSLAGVSTDTQYF | TGCGCCAGCAGTCTAGCGGGAGTGAGCACAGATACGCAGTATTTT
. | TRBJ1-5 | TRBV28 | once | CASSLPQRISNQPQHF | TGTGCCAGCAGTTTACCACAGAGAATAAGCAATCAGCCCCAGCATTTT
. | TRBJ2-2 | TRBV4-1 | . | CASSLAGTPRTGELFF | TGCGCCAGCAGCCTCGCTGGGACGCCGCGTACCGGGGAGCTGTTTTTT